Included here is one T cell receptor beta chain sequence, with context. Measured with immunoSEQ multiplex PCR; TCRdb has only the in-frame clones, and not every one. In the table there are 300,000 to 450,000 clones, 70% to 90% of which are singletons. The data belong to a study of blood T cell repertoires in COVID-19. The germline CDR1 and CDR2 sequences are LNHDA and SQIVND (reference sequence). V gave up 5 bases and J gave up 0 bases, with 20 bases separating them. The CDR3 loop spans 18 amino acids. Those who participated ranged in age from about 18 to 89 years and resided in 20 to 30 US areas. Two negative PCRs, clearance, or symptom resolution were required of recovered Cohort 3 donors.

The sample comprised PBMCs or T cells enriched from blood (not recorded which). The sequence derives from a woman between 18 and 29 years old who had recovered from COVID-19. The chain links TRBV19 to TRBJ1-5; D unresolved. The CDR3 protein is CASSPRSWALYSNQPQHF. The CDR3 DNA sequence: TGTGCCAGTAGTCCCCGATCTTGGGCCCTTTATAGCAATCAGCCCCAGCATTTT. The full variable domain, completed using reference TRBV19 and TRBJ1-5, is DGGITQSPKYLFRKEGQNVTLSCEQNLNHDAMYWYRQDPGQGLRLIYYSQIVNDFQKGDIAEGYSVSREKKESFPLTVTSAQKNPTAFYLCASSPRSWALYSNQPQHFGDGTRLSIL.